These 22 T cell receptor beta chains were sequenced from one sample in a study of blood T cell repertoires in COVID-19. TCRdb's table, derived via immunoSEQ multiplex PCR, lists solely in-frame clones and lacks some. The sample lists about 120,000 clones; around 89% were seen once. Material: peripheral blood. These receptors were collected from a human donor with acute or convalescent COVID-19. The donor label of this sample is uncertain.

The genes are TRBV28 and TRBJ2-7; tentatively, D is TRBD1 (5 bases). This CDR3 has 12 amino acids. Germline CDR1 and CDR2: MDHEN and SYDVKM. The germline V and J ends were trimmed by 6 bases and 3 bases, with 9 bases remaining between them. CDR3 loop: CASRAGIYEQYF. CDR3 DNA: TGTGCCAGCAGGGCAGGGATCTACGAGCAGTACTTC.

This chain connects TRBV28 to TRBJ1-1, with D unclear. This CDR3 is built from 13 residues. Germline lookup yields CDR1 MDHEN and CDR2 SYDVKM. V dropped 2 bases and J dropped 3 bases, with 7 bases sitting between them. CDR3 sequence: CASSLDTHTEAFF. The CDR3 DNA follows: TGTGCCAGCAGTTTAGACACCCACACTGAAGCTTTCTTT.

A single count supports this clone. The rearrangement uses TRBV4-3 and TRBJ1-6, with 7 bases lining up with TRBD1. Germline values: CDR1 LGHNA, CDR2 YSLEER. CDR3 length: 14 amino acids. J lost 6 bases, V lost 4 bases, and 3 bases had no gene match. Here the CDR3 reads CASSLWDSNSPLHF. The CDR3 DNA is TGCGCCAGCAGCCTATGGGACAGTAATTCACCCCTCCACTTT.

CDR3 residues: CASSDLRGDSRNQPQHF. The CDR3 nucleotides read TGTGCCAGCAGTGATTTAAGGGGGGACAGCCGTAATCAGCCCCAGCATTTT. V and J are TRBV6-1 and TRBJ1-5; 7 bases line up with TRBD1. Germline CDR1 reads MNHNS; CDR2 reads SASEGT. The CDR3 contains 17 residues. The J segment lost 4 bases and the V segment lost 3 bases, leaving 12 bases of the junction unmatched.

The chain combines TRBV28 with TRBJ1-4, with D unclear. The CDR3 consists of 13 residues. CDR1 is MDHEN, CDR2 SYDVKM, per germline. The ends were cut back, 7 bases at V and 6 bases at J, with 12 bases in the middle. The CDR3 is CASNSGFYEKLFF. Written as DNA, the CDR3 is TGTGCCAGCAACTCGGGGTTCTATGAAAAACTGTTTTTT.

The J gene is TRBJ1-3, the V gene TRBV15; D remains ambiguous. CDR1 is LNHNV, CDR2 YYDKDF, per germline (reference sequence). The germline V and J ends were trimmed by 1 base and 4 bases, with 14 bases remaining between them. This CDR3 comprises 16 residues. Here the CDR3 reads CATSRGYQVAGNTIYF. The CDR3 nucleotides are TGTGCCACCAGCAGAGGCTATCAGGTCGCGGGAAACACCATATATTTT. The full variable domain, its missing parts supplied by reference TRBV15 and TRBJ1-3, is DAMVIQNPRYQVTQFGKPVTLSCSQTLNHNVMYWYQQKSSQAPKLLFHYYDKDFNNEADTPDNFQSRRPNTSFCFLDIRSPGLGDTAMYLCATSRGYQVAGNTIYFGEGSWLTVV.

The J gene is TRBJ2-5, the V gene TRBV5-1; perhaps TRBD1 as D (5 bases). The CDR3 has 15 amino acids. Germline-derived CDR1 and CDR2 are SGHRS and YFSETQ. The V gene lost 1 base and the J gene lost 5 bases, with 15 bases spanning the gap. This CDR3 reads CASSLSLGLPETQYF. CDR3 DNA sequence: TGCGCCAGCAGCTTGTCTTTGGGGCTCCCTGAGACCCAGTACTTC.

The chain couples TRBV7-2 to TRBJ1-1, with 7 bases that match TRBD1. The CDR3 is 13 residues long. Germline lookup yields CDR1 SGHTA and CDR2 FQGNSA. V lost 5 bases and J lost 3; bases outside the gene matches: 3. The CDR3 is CASSPGGYTEAFF. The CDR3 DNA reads TGTGCCAGCAGCCCAGGGGGGTACACTGAAGCTTTCTTT.

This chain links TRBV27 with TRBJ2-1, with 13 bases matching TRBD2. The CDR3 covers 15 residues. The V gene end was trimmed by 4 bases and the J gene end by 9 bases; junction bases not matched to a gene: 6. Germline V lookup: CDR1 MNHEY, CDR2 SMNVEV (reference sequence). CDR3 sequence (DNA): TGTGCCAGCAGTTCGGGGACTAGCGGGGCTCTTGAGCAGTTCTTC. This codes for CASSSGTSGALEQFF.

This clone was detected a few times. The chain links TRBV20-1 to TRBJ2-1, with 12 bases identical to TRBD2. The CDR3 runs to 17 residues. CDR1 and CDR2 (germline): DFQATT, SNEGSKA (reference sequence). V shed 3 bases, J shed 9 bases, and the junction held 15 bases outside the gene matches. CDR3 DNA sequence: TGCAGTGCTAGTCGTTTAAGCCCCCTAGCGGGAGGGAGTGAGCAGTTCTTC. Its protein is CSASRLSPLAGGSEQFF.

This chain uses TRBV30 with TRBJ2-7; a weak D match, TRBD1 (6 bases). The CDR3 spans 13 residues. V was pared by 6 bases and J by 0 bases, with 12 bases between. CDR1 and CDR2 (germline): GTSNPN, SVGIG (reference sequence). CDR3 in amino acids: CACRQAYSYEQYF. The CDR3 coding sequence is TGTGCCTGTCGACAGGCTTACTCCTACGAGCAGTACTTC.

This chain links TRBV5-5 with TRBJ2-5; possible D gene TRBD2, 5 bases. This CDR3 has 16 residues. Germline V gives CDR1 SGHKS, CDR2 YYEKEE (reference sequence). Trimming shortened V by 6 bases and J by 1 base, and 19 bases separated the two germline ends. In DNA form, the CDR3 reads TGTGCCAGCACCTTCGCGGGCGGGTTGCCCCAAGAGACCCAGTACTTC. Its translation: CASTFAGGLPQETQYF.

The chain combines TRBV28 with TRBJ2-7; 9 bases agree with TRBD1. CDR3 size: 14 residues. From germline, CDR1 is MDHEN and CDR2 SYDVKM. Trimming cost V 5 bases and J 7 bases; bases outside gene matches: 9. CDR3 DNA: TGTGCCAGCAGTCTGACAGGGGGGGGGACGGAGCAGTACTTC. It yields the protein CASSLTGGGTEQYF.

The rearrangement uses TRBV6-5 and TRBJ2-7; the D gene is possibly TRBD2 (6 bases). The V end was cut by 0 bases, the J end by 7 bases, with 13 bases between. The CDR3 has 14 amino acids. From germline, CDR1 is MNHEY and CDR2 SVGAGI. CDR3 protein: CASSYSNTAGEQYF. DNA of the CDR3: TGTGCCAGCAGTTACTCGAACACGGCGGGGGAGCAGTACTTC.

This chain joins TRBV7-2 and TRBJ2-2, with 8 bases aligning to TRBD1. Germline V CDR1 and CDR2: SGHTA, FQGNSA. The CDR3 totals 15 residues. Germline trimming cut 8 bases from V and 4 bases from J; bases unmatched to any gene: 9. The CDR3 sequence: CASRFRDRITGELFF. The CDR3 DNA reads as TGTGCCAGCCGGTTCCGGGACAGGATCACCGGGGAGCTGTTTTTT.

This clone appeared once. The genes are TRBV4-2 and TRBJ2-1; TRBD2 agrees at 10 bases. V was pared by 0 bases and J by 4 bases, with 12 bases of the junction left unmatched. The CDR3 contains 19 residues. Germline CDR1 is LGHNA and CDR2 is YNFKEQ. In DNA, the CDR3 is TGTGCCAGCAGCCAAGATCACCCAGCGGGAGGGCCAGTGTACAATGAGCAGTTCTTC. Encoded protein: CASSQDHPAGGPVYNEQFF.

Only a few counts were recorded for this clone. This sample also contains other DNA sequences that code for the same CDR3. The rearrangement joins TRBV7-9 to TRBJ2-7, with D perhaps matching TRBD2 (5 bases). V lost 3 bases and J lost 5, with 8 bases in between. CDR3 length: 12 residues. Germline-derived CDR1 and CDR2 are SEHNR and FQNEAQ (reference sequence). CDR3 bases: TGTGCCAGCAGCTTGTCCGGGGACGAGCAGTACTTC. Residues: CASSLSGDEQYF.

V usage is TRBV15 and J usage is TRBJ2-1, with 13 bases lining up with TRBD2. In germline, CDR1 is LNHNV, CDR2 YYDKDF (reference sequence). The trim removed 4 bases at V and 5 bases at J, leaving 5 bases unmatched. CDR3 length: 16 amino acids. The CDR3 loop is CATSTKLAGGNNEQFF. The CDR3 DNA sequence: TGTGCCACCAGCACTAAACTAGCGGGAGGGAACAATGAGCAGTTCTTC.

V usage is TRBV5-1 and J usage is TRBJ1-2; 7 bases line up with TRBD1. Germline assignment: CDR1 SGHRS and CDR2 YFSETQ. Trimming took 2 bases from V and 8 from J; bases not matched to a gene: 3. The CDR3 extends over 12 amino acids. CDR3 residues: CASSLGQDGYTF. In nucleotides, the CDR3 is TGCGCCAGCAGCTTAGGACAGGACGGCTACACCTTC.

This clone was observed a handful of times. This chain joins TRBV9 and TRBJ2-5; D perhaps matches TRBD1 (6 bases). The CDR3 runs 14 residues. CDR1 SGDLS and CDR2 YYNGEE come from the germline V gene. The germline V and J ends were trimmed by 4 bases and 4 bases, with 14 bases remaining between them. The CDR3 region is CASSKQGLVETQYF. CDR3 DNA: TGTGCCAGCAGCAAACAGGGTTTAGTAGAGACCCAGTACTTC. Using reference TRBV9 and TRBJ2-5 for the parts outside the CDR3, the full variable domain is DSGVTQTPKHLITATGQRVTLRCSPRSGDLSVYWYQQSLDQGLQFLIQYYNGEERAKGNILERFSAQQFPDLHSELNLSSLELGDSALYFCASSKQGLVETQYFGPGTRLLVL.

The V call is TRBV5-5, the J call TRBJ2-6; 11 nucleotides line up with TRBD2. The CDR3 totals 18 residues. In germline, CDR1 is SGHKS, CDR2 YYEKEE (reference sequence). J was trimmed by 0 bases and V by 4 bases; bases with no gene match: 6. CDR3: CASSPGLAALSGANVLTF. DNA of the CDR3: TGTGCCAGCAGCCCGGGACTAGCGGCCCTCTCTGGGGCCAACGTCCTGACTTTC.

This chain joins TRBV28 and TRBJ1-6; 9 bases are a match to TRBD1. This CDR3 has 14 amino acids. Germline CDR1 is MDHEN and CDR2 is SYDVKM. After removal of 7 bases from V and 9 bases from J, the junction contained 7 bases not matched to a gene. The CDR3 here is CASIPGQGGSPLHF. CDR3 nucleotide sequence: TGTGCCAGCATCCCGGGACAGGGAGGTTCACCCCTCCACTTT.